Listed below are T cell receptor beta chains from one sample, sequenced in a study of PD-1 blockade in classical Hodgkin lymphoma. Clones were sequenced by immunoSEQ multiplex PCR, and TCRdb holds only the in-frame ones, with some missing. The sample lists about 98,000 clones; just under 95% were seen once. The source was peripheral blood mononuclear cells (PBMCs), collected at baseline. The receptor set was obtained from a human donor with classical Hodgkin lymphoma. Both conserved end residues are part of each CDR3. The order of the fields is D gene, V gene, clone size, J gene, CDR3 protein, CDR3 DNA. The D gene is left open where the match is weak. The listing skips clone size in some rows; elsewhere it reads once, few, many or a size class.

>NA|TRBV7-3|NA|TRBJ1-1
CASSLIGVGVTEAFF
TGTGCCAGCAGCTTAATTGGGGTCGGGGTCACTGAAGCTTTCTTT
>NA|TRBV4-1|NA|TRBJ2-1
CASSQVVSEQFF
TGCGCCAGCAGCCAAGTTGTGAGTGAGCAGTTCTTC
>TRBD1|TRBV5-4|NA|TRBJ1-1
CASSPGQGNTEAFF
TGTGCCAGCAGCCCAGGACAGGGAAACACTGAAGCTTTCTTT
>NA|TRBV7-9|NA|TRBJ2-3
CASSPKGPDTQYF
TGTGCCAGCAGCCCTAAGGGGCCAGATACGCAGTATTTT
>TRBD1|TRBV29-1|NA|TRBJ1-2
CSVDTTGALPGGGYTF
TGCAGCGTTGATACGACAGGGGCCCTACCAGGGGGTGGCTACACCTTC
>TRBD2|TRBV30|NA|TRBJ2-4
CAWSVRASGSHIQYF
TGTGCCTGGAGTGTACGGGCTAGCGGGAGCCACATTCAGTACTTC
>NA|TRBV4-1|NA|TRBJ1-2
CASSQEPRVAYTF
TGCGCCAGCAGCCAAGAACCCCGGGTGGCCTACACCTTC
>TRBD2|TRBV5-1|NA|TRBJ2-2
CASSLPGTSGRANTGELFF
TGCGCCAGCAGCTTACCCGGGACTAGCGGGAGGGCGAACACCGGGGAGCTGTTTTTT
>NA|TRBV27|NA|TRBJ2-5
CASSLIPKRQETQYF
TGTGCCAGCAGTTTAATCCCCAAGCGGCAAGAGACCCAGTACTTC
>TRBD1|TRBV28|NA|TRBJ2-4
CASTSDRADIQYF
TGTGCCAGCACCTCAGACAGGGCGGACATTCAGTACTTC
>NA|TRBV6-4|once|TRBJ2-1
CASSPGHYNEQFF
TGTGCCAGTTCACCCGGGCACTACAATGAGCAGTTCTTC
>NA|TRBV2|few|TRBJ1-1
CASSPLQVNTEAFF
TGTGCCAGCAGTCCCCTACAGGTTAACACTGAAGCTTTCTTT
>NA|TRBV2|NA|TRBJ2-5
CAIPGDQETQYF
TGTGCCATCCCGGGAGACCAAGAGACCCAGTACTTC
>NA|TRBV7-9|NA|TRBJ2-7
CASSLRIDSYEQYF
TGTGCCAGCAGCTTACGTATAGACTCCTACGAGCAGTACTTC
>NA|TRBV25-1|NA|TRBJ2-7
CASSEPGNLLQQYF
TGTGCCAGCAGTGAACCGGGGAATTTATTGCAGCAGTACTTC
>NA|TRBV10-2|NA|TRBJ2-7
CASSNSYEQYF
TGCGCCAGCAGTAACAGCTACGAGCAGTACTTC
>NA|TRBV7-9|NA|TRBJ1-2
CASSRSTGPYGYTF
TGTGCCAGCAGCCGGTCCACAGGACCCTATGGCTACACCTTC
>NA|TRBV5-6|once|TRBJ1-1
CASSLERTFNTEAFF
TGTGCCAGCAGCTTGGAACGCACTTTTAACACTGAAGCTTTCTTT
>NA|TRBV10-3|NA|TRBJ2-3
CAISEFGLPSTDTQYF
TGTGCCATCAGTGAGTTCGGACTCCCCTCCACAGATACGCAGTATTTT
>NA|TRBV27|NA|TRBJ2-7
CASSPGSTYEQYF
TGTGCCTCCTCCCCCGGGTCCACCTACGAGCAGTACTTC
>NA|TRBV5-1|NA|TRBJ2-7
CASSAYRPGYEQYF
TGCGCCAGCAGCGCCTACCGTCCCGGTTACGAGCAGTACTTC
>TRBD2|TRBV6-5|NA|TRBJ2-2
CASSRLAAKGELFF
TGTGCCAGCAGCCGACTAGCGGCCAAGGGGGAGCTGTTTTTT
>NA|TRBV7-9|NA|TRBJ2-7
CASSSSMLKVTVGQYF
TGTGCCAGCAGCTCCTCCATGCTGAAGGTCACAGTCGGGCAGTACTTC
>NA|TRBV11-3|NA|TRBJ2-3
CASSLRGPDTQYF
TGTGCCAGCAGCTTAAGAGGCCCAGATACGCAGTATTTT
>TRBD1|TRBV5-1|NA|TRBJ1-6
CASSLDPGGDSPLHF
TGCGCCAGCAGCTTGGATCCAGGGGGGGATTCACCCCTCCACTTT
>TRBD1|TRBV30|NA|TRBJ1-2
CAWSPTGDYGYTF
TGTGCCTGGTCACCGACAGGGGACTATGGCTACACCTTC
>NA|TRBV6-1|NA|TRBJ1-1
CASSQAGGTEAFF
TGTGCCAGCAGTCAGGCGGGCGGCACTGAAGCTTTCTTT
>NA|TRBV14|NA|TRBJ1-2
CASSQDRGYGYTF
TGTGCCAGCAGCCAAGATCGGGGGTATGGCTACACCTTC
>NA|TRBV6-5|NA|TRBJ2-1
CASSYSTISGPNEQFF
TGTGCCAGCAGTTACTCGACGATTTCAGGGCCCAATGAGCAGTTCTTC
>NA|TRBV29-1|NA|TRBJ2-7
CSAYGVVTYEQYF
TGCAGCGCCTACGGGGTAGTTACGTACGAGCAGTACTTC
>NA|TRBV30|NA|TRBJ1-1
CAWSVGGDEAFF
TGTGCCTGGAGTGTCGGAGGGGATGAAGCTTTCTTT
>NA|TRBV19|NA|TRBJ2-7
CASSGRVFSYEQYF
TGTGCCAGTAGTGGGCGGGTTTTCTCCTACGAGCAGTACTTC
>NA|TRBV10-3|NA|TRBJ1-1
CATEGGVKGTEAFF
TGTGCCACGGAAGGCGGGGTCAAGGGTACTGAAGCTTTCTTT
>TRBD1|TRBV28|NA|TRBJ2-3
CASSLRDRGPKDTQYF
TGTGCCAGCAGTCTCCGGGACAGGGGCCCCAAAGATACGCAGTATTTT
>TRBD1|TRBV25-1|NA|TRBJ1-2
CASSSPDRPGGYGYTF
TGTGCCAGCAGTTCTCCGGACAGGCCCGGTGGCTATGGCTACACCTTC
>TRBD1|TRBV30|NA|TRBJ1-3
CAWISDRSGNTIYF
TGTGCCTGGATTTCGGACAGGTCGGGAAACACCATATATTTT
>TRBD1|TRBV19|NA|TRBJ2-5
CASSIIGTGVFETQYF
TGTGCCAGTAGTATAATCGGGACAGGGGTTTTTGAGACCCAGTACTTC
>NA|TRBV15|NA|TRBJ1-4
CATSREGGRVEKLFF
TGTGCCACCAGCAGAGAAGGGGGGAGGGTTGAAAAACTGTTTTTT
>NA|TRBV19|NA|TRBJ1-2
CASSPRDRVNGYTF
TGTGCCAGTAGTCCACGAGACAGAGTTAATGGCTACACCTTC
>NA|TRBV21-1|NA|TRBJ2-3
CASSKANAREMADTQYF
TGTGCCAGCAGCAAAGCCAATGCCAGGGAGATGGCAGATACGCAGTATTTT
>NA|TRBV4-2|NA|TRBJ1-3
CASSQDPGSGNTIYF
TGTGCCAGCAGCCAAGATCCAGGGTCCGGAAACACCATATATTTT
>NA|TRBV25-1|NA|TRBJ2-1
CASSDPVVYNEQFF
TGTGCCAGCAGCGACCCGGTAGTTTACAATGAGCAGTTCTTC
>TRBD2|TRBV10-2|NA|TRBJ2-3
CASSPTVQRDTDTQYF
TGCGCCAGCAGTCCTACGGTCCAGCGGGACACAGATACGCAGTATTTT
>NA|TRBV5-6|NA|TRBJ2-1
CASSPTGRDEQFF
TGTGCCAGCAGCCCGACAGGGAGGGATGAGCAGTTCTTC
>NA|TRBV10-1|NA|TRBJ2-3
CASSDPQPAGSDTQYF
TGCGCCAGCAGTGACCCCCAGCCGGCGGGATCAGATACGCAGTATTTT
>TRBD2|TRBV4-2|NA|TRBJ2-1
CASRSSGSSYNEQFF
TGTGCCAGCAGAAGTAGCGGGTCCTCCTACAATGAGCAGTTCTTC
>TRBD1|TRBV11-2|NA|TRBJ1-4
CASSLSTGGKEKLFF
TGTGCCAGCAGCTTAAGCACAGGGGGGAAGGAAAAACTGTTTTTT
>NA|TRBV7-6|NA|TRBJ2-7
CASSFDSSYEQYF
TGTGCCAGCAGCTTCGATAGCTCCTACGAGCAGTACTTC
>TRBD2|TRBV9|NA|TRBJ2-1
CASSPRLAGGLPYNEQFF
TGTGCCAGCAGCCCGCGACTAGCGGGAGGGCTGCCCTACAATGAGCAGTTCTTC
>TRBD2|TRBV5-4|NA|TRBJ2-7
CASSTGLAGGGEQYF
TGTGCCAGCAGCACAGGACTAGCGGGAGGCGGAGAGCAGTACTTC
>NA|TRBV28|NA|TRBJ2-3
CASSPLYTDTQYF
TGTGCCAGCAGCCCTCTCTACACAGATACGCAGTATTTT
>NA|TRBV19|NA|TRBJ1-5
CASSRTALGANQPQHF
TGTGCCAGTAGCCGGACCGCCTTGGGTGCGAATCAGCCCCAGCATTTT